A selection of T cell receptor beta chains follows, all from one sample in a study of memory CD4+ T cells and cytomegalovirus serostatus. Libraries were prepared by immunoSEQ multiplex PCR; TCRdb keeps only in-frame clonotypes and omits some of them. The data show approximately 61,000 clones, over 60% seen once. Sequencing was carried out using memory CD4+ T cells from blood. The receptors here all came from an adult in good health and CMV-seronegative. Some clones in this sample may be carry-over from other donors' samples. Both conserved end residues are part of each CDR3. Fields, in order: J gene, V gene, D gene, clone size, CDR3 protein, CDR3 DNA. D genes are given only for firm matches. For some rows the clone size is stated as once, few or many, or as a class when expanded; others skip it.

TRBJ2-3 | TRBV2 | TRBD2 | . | CASSESGGSTDTQYF | TGTGCCAGCAGTGAGTCGGGGGGGAGCACAGATACGCAGTATTTT
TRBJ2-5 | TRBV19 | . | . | CASSKGQGQGETQYF | TGTGCCAGTAGTAAGGGGCAGGGGCAGGGAGAGACCCAGTACTTC
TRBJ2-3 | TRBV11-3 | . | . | CASSFSEASDTQYF | TGTGCCAGCAGCTTTTCTGAAGCGTCAGATACGCAGTATTTT
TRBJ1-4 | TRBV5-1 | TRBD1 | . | CASSLKGQEEKLFF | TGCGCCAGCAGCTTGAAGGGACAGGAGGAAAAACTGTTTTTT
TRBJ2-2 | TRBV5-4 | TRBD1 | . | CASTRTGTTGELFF | TGTGCCAGCACCAGGACAGGGACGACCGGGGAGCTGTTTTTT
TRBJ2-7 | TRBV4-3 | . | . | CASSLIQGPTYEQYF | TGCGCCAGCAGCCTAATACAGGGACCGACCTACGAGCAGTACTTC
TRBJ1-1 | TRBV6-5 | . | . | CASGVMNTEAFF | TGTGCCAGCGGTGTAATGAACACTGAAGCTTTCTTT
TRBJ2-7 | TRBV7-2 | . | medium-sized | CASRGRSYEQYF | TGTGCCAGCAGAGGACGTTCCTACGAGCAGTACTTC
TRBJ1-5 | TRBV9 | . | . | CASSVAPDQPQHF | TGTGCCAGCAGCGTCGCCCCAGATCAGCCCCAGCATTTT
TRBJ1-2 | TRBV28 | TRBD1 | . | CASALGDRRGSFKGYTF | TGTGCCAGCGCCCTTGGGGACAGGCGCGGTTCCTTCAAGGGCTACACCTTC
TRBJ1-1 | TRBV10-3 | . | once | CAISESDRRRTEAFF | TGTGCCATCAGTGAGTCTGACAGAAGAAGGACTGAAGCTTTCTTT
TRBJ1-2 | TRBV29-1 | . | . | CSVDRGALDYGYTF | TGCAGCGTTGATCGGGGAGCCCTGGACTATGGCTACACCTTC
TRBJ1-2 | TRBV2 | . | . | CASKKDRSYGYTF | TGTGCCAGCAAGAAAGACAGGTCGTATGGCTACACCTTC
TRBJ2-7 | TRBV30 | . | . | CAWSVGTVTYEQYF | TGTGCCTGGAGTGTCGGGACCGTAACCTACGAGCAGTACTTC
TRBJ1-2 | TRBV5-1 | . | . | CASQMGPEKYGYTF | TGCGCCAGCCAGATGGGGCCCGAAAAGTATGGCTACACCTTC
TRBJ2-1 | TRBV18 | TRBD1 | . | CASSPTGGGGQFF | TGTGCCAGCTCCCCTACAGGGGGCGGGGGGCAGTTCTTC
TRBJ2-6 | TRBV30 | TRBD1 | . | CARGRDREFGANVLTF | TGTGCCCGGGGCCGGGACAGGGAATTTGGGGCCAACGTCCTGACTTTC
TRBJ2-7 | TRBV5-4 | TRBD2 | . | CASSPSLADNYEQYF | TGTGCCAGCAGCCCAAGCCTAGCGGATAACTACGAGCAGTACTTC
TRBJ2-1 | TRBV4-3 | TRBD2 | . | CASSQVGGGVNEQFF | TGCGCCAGCAGCCAAGTTGGCGGGGGGGTAAATGAGCAGTTCTTC
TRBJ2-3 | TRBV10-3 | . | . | CAISRLPNLGADTQYF | TGTGCCATCAGTCGACTCCCCAACTTAGGCGCAGATACGCAGTATTTT
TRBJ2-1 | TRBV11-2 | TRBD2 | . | CASRSLAGRTNEQFF | TGTGCCAGCAGGTCCCTAGCGGGAAGAACGAATGAGCAGTTCTTC
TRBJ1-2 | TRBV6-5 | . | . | CASSYSRVGGYTF | TGTGCCAGCAGTTACTCGAGGGTTGGGGGCTACACCTTC
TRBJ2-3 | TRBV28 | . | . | CASTESTDTQYF | TGTGCCAGTACGGAGAGCACAGATACGCAGTATTTT
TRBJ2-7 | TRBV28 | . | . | CASSFPFRGEQYF | TGTGCCAGCAGTTTCCCCTTTCGAGGCGAGCAGTACTTC
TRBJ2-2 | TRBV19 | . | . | CASSQSSNTGELFF | TGTGCCAGTAGCCAATCGTCGAACACCGGGGAGCTGTTTTTT
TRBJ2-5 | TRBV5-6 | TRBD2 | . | CASTTYPSGGREETQYF | TGTGCCAGCACCACTTACCCCAGCGGGGGGAGGGAAGAGACCCAGTACTTC
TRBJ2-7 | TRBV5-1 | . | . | CASSLDRSYEQYF | TGCGCCAGCAGCTTGGACAGGTCCTACGAGCAGTACTTC
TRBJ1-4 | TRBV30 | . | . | CAWTRQSNEKLFF | TGTGCCTGGACCAGGCAGAGTAATGAAAAACTGTTTTTT
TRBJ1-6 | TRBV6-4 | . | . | CASSESPFNSPLHF | TGTGCCAGCAGTGAGTCGCCTTTTAATTCACCCCTCCACTTT
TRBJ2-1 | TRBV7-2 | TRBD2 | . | CASSRPTGLAANEQFF | TGTGCCAGCAGCCGTCCCACGGGACTAGCGGCTAATGAGCAGTTCTTC
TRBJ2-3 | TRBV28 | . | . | CASSSIRLDPWQKTVTDTQYF | TGTGCCAGCAGTTCTATCCGCCTGGATCCGTGGCAGAAGACCGTCACAGATACGCAGTATTTT
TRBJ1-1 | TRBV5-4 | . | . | CASSQDGPRAFF | TGTGCCAGCAGCCAGGACGGCCCTCGAGCTTTCTTT
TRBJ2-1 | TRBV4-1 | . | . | CASSQGRGASEVGQFF | TGCGCCAGCAGCCAAGGTCGGGGGGCATCTGAAGTTGGGCAGTTCTTC
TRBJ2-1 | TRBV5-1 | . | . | CASSLAGSGSYNEQFF | TGCGCCAGCAGCTTGGCCGGATCAGGGTCCTACAATGAGCAGTTCTTC
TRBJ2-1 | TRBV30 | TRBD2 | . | CASRGSGSSNEQFF | TGTGCCTCCCGTGGTAGCGGGAGTTCAAATGAGCAGTTCTTC
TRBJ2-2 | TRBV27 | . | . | CASSLSWDTGELFF | TGTGCCAGCAGTTTATCATGGGACACCGGGGAGCTGTTTTTT
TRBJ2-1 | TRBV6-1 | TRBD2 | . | CASSGLAGGPYNEQFF | TGTGCCAGCAGTGGACTAGCGGGAGGGCCTTACAATGAGCAGTTCTTC
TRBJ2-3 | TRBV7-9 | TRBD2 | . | CASSIRLAGATDTQYF | TGTGCCAGCAGCATACGACTAGCGGGAGCCACAGATACGCAGTATTTT
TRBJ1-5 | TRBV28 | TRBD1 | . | CASSGLGQLQPQHF | TGTGCCAGCAGTGGACTGGGACAGCTCCAGCCCCAGCATTTT
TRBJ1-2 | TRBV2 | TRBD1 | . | CASRIDRADYGYTF | TGTGCCAGCCGAATCGACAGGGCGGACTATGGCTACACCTTC
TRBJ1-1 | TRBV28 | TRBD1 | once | CASSIIHRGRGTEAFF | TGTGCCAGCAGTATCATCCACAGGGGGCGCGGCACTGAAGCTTTCTTT
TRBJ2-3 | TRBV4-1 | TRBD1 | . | CASSQGGYRGMSTDTQYF | TGCGCCAGCAGCCAAGGAGGATACAGGGGGATGAGCACAGATACGCAGTATTTT
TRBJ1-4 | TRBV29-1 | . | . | CSVTPSFGEKLFF | TGCAGCGTTACACCCTCTTTTGGTGAAAAACTGTTTTTT
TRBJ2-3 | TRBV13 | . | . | CASSQGGGSTDTQYF | TGTGCCAGCAGCCAAGGGGGGGGTAGCACAGATACGCAGTATTTT
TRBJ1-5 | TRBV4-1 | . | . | CASSISGDQPQHF | TGCGCCAGCAGCATAAGCGGGGATCAGCCCCAGCATTTT
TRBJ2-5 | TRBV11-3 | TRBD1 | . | CASSAGTGGEETQYF | TGTGCCAGCAGCGCCGGGACAGGGGGAGAAGAGACCCAGTACTTC
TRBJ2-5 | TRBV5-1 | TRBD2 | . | CASSLQSMSSGGETQYF | TGCGCCAGCAGCCTCCAGAGTATGTCTAGCGGGGGTGAGACCCAGTACTTC
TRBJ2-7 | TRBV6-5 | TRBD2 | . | CASSHPSGGSYEQYF | TGTGCCAGCAGCCATCCCAGCGGGGGGAGCTACGAGCAGTACTTC
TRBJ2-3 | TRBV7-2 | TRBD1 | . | CASSLAGTGGQDTQYF | TGTGCCAGCAGCTTAGCGGGGACAGGGGGCCAAGATACGCAGTATTTT
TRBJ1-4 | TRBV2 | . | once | CASIGQGNEKLFF | TGTGCCAGCATAGGGCAGGGAAATGAAAAACTGTTTTTT
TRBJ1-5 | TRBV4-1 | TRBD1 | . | CASSRGQGNQPQHF | TGCGCCAGCAGCCGCGGACAGGGCAATCAGCCCCAGCATTTT
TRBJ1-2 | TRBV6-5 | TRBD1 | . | CASSYPPDRGGGYTF | TGTGCCAGCAGTTACCCTCCGGACAGGGGGGGCGGCTACACCTTC
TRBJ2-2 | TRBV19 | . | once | CASTPHPAGELFF | TGTGCCAGTACGCCGCACCCGGCCGGGGAGCTGTTTTTT
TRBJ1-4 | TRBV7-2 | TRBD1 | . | CASSLGGRGHEKLFF | TGTGCCAGCAGCTTAGGAGGCAGGGGGCACGAAAAACTGTTTTTT
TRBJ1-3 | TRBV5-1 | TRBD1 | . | CASSWTTPGTGTGNTIYF | TGCGCCAGCAGTTGGACGACCCCCGGGACAGGGACGGGAAACACCATATATTTT